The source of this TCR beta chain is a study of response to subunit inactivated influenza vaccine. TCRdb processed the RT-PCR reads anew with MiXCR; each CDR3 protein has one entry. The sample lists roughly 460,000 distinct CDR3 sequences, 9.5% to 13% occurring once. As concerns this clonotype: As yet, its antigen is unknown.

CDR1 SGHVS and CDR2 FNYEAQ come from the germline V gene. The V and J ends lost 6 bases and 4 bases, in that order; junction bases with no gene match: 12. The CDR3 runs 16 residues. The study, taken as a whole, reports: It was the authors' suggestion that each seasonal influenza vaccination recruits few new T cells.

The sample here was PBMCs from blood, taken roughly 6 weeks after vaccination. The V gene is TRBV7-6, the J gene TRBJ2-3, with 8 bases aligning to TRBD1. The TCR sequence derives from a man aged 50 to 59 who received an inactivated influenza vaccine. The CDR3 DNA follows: TGTGCCAGCAGTGGTACGACAGGGGTGGTCCCAGATACGCAGTATTTT. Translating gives CASSGTTGVVPDTQYF.